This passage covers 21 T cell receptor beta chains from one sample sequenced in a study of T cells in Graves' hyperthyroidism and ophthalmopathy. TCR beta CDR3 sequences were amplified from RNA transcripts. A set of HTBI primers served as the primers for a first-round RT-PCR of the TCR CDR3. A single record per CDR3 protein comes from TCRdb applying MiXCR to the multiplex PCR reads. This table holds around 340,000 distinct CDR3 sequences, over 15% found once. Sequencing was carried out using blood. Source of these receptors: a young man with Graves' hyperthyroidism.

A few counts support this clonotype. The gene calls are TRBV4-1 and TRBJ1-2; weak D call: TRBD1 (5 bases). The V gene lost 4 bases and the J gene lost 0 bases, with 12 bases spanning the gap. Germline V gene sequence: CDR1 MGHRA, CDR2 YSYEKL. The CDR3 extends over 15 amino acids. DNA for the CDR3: TGCGCCAGCAGCCCCCGGGACTTCTCTAACTATGGCTACACCTTC. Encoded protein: CASSPRDFSNYGYTF.

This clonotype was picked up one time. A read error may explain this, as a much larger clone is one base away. The DNA of the CDR3 is TGTGCCAGCAGCGGCAGGATTTCCTACGAGCAGTACTTC. This sequence encodes CASSGRISYEQYF. J is TRBJ2-7 and V is TRBV7-8; D remains unclear. V was clipped by 5 bases and J by 1 base, with 9 bases between them. Germline V gene sequence: CDR1 SGHVS, CDR2 FQNEAQ. The CDR3 covers 13 residues.

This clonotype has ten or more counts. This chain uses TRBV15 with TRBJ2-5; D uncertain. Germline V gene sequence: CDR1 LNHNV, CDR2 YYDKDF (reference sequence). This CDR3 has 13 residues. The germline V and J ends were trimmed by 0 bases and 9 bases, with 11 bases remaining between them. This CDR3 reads CATSRDKEMAQYF. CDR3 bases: TGTGCCACCAGCAGAGATAAGGAGATGGCCCAGTACTTC.

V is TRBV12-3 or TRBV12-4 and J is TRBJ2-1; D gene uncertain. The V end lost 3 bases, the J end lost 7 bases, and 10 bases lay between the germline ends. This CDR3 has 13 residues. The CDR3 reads CASSFYQQNEQFF. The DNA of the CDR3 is TGTGCCAGCAGTTTCTACCAGCAGAATGAGCAGTTCTTC.

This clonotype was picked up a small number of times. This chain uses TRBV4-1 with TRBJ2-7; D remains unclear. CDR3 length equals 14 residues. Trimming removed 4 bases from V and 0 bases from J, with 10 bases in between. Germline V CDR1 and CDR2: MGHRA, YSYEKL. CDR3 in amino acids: CASSRESRSYEQYF. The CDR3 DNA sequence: TGCGCCAGCAGCCGGGAATCACGCTCCTACGAGCAGTACTTC.

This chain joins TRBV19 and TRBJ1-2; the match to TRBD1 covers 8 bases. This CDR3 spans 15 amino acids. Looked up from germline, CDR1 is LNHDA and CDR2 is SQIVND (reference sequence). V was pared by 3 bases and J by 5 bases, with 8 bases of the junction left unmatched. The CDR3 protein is CASSMGDRPPYGYTF. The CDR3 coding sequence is TGTGCCAGTAGTATGGGGGACAGGCCGCCGTATGGCTACACCTTC.

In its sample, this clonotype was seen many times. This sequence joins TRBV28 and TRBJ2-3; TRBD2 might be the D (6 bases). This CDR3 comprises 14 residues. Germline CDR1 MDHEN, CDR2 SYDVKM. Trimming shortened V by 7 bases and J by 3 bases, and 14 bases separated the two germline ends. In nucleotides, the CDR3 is TGTGCCAGCACCGAGAGCCGGGGGACAGATACGCAGTATTTT. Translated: CASTESRGTDTQYF. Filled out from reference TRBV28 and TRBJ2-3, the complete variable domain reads DVKVTQSSRYLVKRTGEKVFLECVQDMDHENMFWYRQDPGLGLRLIYFSYDVKMKEKGDIPEGYSVSREKKERFSLILESASTNQTSMYLCASTESRGTDTQYFGPGTRLTVL.

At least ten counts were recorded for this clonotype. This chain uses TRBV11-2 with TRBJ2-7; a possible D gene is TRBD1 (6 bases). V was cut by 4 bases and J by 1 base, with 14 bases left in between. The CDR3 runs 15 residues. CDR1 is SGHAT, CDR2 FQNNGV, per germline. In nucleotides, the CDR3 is TGTGCCAGCAGCTGGGACACGTCTGTTTCCTACGAGCAGTACTTC. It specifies CASSWDTSVSYEQYF.

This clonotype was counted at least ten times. The CDR3 spells CASSFTVGRATYEQYF. For the CDR3, the DNA is TGTGCCAGCAGTTTTACTGTCGGGAGGGCAACCTACGAGCAGTACTTC. The chain has TRBV28 and TRBJ2-7, with 8 bases lining up with TRBD2. Unmatched junction bases numbered 9, after V lost 3 bases and J lost 2 bases. Germline-derived CDR1 and CDR2 are MDHEN and SYDVKM. The CDR3 loop spans 16 amino acids. The variable domain in full, with the rest retrieved from reference TRBV28 and TRBJ2-7, is DVKVTQSSRYLVKRTGEKVFLECVQDMDHENMFWYRQDPGLGLRLIYFSYDVKMKEKGDIPEGYSVSREKKERFSLILESASTNQTSMYLCASSFTVGRATYEQYFGPGTRLTVT.

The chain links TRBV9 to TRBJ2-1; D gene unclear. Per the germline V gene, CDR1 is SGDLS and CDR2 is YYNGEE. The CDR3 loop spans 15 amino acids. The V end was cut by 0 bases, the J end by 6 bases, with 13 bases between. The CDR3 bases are TGTGCCAGCAGCGTAGCTAGTCCGAGTATCAATGAGCAGTTCTTC. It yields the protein CASSVASPSINEQFF.

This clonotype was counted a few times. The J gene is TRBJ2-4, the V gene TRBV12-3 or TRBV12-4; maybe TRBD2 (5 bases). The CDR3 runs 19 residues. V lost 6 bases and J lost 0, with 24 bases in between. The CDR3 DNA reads TGTGCCAGCAGCCAAACCCGGGGTAGGCCCTCAATAGCCAAAAACATTCAGTACTTC. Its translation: CASSQTRGRPSIAKNIQYF.

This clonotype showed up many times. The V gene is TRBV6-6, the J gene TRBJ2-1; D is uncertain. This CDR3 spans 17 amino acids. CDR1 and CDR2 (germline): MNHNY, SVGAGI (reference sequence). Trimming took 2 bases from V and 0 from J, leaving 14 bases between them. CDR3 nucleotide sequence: TGTGCCAGCAGTTACGCCGGCTGGCTAAGCTCCTACAATGAGCAGTTCTTC. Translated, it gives CASSYAGWLSSYNEQFF.

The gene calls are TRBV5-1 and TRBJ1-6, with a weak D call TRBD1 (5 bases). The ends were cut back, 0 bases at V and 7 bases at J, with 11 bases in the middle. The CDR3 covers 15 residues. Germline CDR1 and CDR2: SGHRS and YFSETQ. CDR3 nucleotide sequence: TGCGCCAGCAGCTTGGTTATCGGGGGGAATTCACCCCTCCACTTT. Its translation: CASSLVIGGNSPLHF.

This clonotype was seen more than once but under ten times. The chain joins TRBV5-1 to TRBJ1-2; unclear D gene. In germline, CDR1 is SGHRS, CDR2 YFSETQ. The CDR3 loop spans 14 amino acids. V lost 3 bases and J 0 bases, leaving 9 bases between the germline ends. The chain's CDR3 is CASSSDATNYGYTF. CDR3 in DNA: TGCGCCAGCAGCTCGGATGCAACTAACTATGGCTACACCTTC.

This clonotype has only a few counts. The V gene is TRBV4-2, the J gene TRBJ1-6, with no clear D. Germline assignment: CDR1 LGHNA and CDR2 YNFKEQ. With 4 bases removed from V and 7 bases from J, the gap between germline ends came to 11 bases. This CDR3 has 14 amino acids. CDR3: CASSPTWTNSPLHF. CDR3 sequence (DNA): TGTGCCAGCAGCCCCACTTGGACGAATTCACCCCTCCACTTT.

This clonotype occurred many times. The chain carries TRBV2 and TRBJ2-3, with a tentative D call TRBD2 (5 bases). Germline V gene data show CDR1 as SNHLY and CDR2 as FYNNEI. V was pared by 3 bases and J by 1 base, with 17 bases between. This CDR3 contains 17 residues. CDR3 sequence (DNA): TGTGCCAGCAGTGATCGGAGGATAAGGGCGGGCACAGATACGCAGTATTTT. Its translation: CASSDRRIRAGTDTQYF.

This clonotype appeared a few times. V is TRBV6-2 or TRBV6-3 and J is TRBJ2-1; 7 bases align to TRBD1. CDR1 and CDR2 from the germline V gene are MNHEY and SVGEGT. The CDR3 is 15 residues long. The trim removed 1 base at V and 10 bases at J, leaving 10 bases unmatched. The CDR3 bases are TGTGCCAGCAGTTACTGGAGAGGGCAGGGACAGGAGCAGTTCTTC. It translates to CASSYWRGQGQEQFF.

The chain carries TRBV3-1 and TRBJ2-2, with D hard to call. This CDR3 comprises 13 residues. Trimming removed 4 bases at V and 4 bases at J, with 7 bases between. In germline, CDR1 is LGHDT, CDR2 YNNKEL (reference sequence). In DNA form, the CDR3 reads TGTGCCAGCAGCCCGGAATTCACCGGGGAGCTGTTTTTT. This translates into CASSPEFTGELFF.

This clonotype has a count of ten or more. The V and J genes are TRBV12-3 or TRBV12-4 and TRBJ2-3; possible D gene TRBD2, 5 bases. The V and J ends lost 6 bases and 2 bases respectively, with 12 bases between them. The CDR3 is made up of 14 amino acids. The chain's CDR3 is CASSPYGVTDTQYF. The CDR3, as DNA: TGTGCCAGCAGCCCTTACGGGGTCACAGATACGCAGTATTTT.

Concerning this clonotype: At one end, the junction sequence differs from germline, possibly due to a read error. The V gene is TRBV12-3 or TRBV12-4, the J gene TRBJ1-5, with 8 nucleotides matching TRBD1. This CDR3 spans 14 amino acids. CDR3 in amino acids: CAGSPTGAGQPQHF. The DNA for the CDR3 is TGTGCCGGCAGTCCGACAGGGGCAGGGCAGCCCCAGCATTTT.

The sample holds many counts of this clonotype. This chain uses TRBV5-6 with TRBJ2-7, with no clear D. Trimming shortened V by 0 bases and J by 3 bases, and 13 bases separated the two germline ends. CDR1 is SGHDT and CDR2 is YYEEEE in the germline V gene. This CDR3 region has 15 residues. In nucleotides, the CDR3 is TGTGCCAGCAGCTTGGCCTCTTGGCCCGACTACGAGCAGTACTTC. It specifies CASSLASWPDYEQYF.